The present TCR beta chain was sequenced within a study of human T cells and chemical hapten exposure. As for the study in general: Slight differences in pooled library volume were the main source of varying TCR yields across samples. Regarding the study as a whole: Patch test score was positively correlated with the counts of PT1 expanded TCRs.

The study used a library that attached unique molecular identifiers to individual cDNA molecules. TCRdb reprocessed the RACE reads with MiXCR, giving one entry per CDR3 protein. The table lists over 55,000 distinct CDR3 sequences, roughly 11% of them singletons. CDR3 length: 14 residues. Losses at the gene ends were 1 base for V and 4 bases for J; bases not matched to a gene: 2. Germline CDR1 and CDR2: SGHTA and FQGNSA. Noted time point: patch test 3, about 24 weeks after DPC sensitization. Noted treatment: therapeutic diphenylcyclopropenone sensitization with weekly scalp DPC. In regard to this clonotype: The antigen remains undetermined.

Sequenced material: whole blood, taken in connection with sensitization to the hapten diphenylcyclopropenone (DPC). The sequence came from a woman between 45 and 65 years old with alopecia areata. Some clones in this sample may be carry-over from other donors' samples. V and J are TRBV7-2 and TRBJ2-3, with 7 bases lining up with TRBD2. In DNA, the CDR3 is TGTGCCAGCAGCTTAGTCGGGGGGTCAGATACGCAGTATTTT. Translating it yields CASSLVGGSDTQYF.